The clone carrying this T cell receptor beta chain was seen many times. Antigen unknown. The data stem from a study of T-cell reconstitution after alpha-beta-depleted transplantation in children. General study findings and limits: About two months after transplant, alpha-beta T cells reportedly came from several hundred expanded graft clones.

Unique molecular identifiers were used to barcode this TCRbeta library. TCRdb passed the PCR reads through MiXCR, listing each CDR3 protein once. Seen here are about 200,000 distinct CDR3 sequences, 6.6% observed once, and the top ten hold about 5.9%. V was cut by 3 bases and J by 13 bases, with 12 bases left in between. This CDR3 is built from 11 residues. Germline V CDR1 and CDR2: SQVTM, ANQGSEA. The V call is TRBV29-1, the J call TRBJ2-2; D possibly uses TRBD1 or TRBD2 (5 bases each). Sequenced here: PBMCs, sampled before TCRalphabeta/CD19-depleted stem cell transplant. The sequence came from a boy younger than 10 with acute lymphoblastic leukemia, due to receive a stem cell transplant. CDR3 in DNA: TGCAGCGTTGAGGGACGCGGTAGGCTGTTTTTT. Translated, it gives CSVEGRGRLFF.